This T cell receptor beta chain is drawn from a study of blood T cell repertoires in COVID-19. Study at large: Acute and convalescent COVID-19 specimens originated in the United States, Italy and Spain. T cells, B-cell-depleted T cells, or PBMCs supplied cDNA or gDNA.

Germline V gene lookup returns CDR1 MNHEY and CDR2 SVGAGI. The CDR3 totals 15 residues. The germline V and J ends were trimmed by 6 bases and 2 bases, with 16 bases remaining between them. How the authors handled the data: By means of reference gene primer amplification, nucleated cell counts were estimated. Clones were read by immunoSEQ multiplex PCR, and TCRdb kept only the in-frame ones, dropping some. That table furnishes V, J and clone size, whereas the DNA furnished D and trimming. The table has 100,000 to 150,000 clones, roughly four fifths seen once. The chain uses TRBV6-5 and TRBJ1-2; perhaps TRBD1 as D (5 bases). This clonotype was sampled from a man in his sixties with acute or convalescent COVID-19. Sequencing was performed on peripheral blood. The CDR3 DNA reads as TGTGCCAGCAGGACCCAGGGAGGTTCCAACTATGGCTACACCTTC. Protein sequence: CASRTQGGSNYGYTF.